The T cell receptor beta chain described here comes from a study of cytomegalovirus exposure and HLA in healthy donors. Notes on the study in general: Some segments of the V type, notably TRBV6-2 and TRBV6-3, were excluded as indistinguishable. TCR beta chains associated with HLA were, in a later analysis, more clonally expanded than equally common others. V- and J-gene trimming of TCR beta was linked (in a later analysis) to a missense DCLRE1C variant.

The CDR3 length is 14 residues. V was trimmed by 3 bases and J by 5 bases, leaving 10 bases between them. On this clone itself: Antigen specificity is unknown.

Healthy bone marrow donors formed the donor group. Vbeta (60) and Jbeta (13) primers were used in the PCR. Here immunoSEQ multiplex PCR was the method, and the copy in TCRdb shows in-frame clones only, minus some. The sample holds fewer than 95,000 clones; roughly 79% are singletons and the top ten take about 0.53%. This chain uses TRBV23-1 with TRBJ1-4; no clear D. TRBV23-1 is placed among ORFs of uncertain function. This TCR was recovered from a man aged 30 to 45 in good health and CMV-seronegative. Source material: PBMCs. Here the CDR3 reads CASSHYRCNEKLFF. In nucleotides, the CDR3 is TGCGCCAGCAGTCACTATCGTTGCAATGAAAAACTGTTTTTT.